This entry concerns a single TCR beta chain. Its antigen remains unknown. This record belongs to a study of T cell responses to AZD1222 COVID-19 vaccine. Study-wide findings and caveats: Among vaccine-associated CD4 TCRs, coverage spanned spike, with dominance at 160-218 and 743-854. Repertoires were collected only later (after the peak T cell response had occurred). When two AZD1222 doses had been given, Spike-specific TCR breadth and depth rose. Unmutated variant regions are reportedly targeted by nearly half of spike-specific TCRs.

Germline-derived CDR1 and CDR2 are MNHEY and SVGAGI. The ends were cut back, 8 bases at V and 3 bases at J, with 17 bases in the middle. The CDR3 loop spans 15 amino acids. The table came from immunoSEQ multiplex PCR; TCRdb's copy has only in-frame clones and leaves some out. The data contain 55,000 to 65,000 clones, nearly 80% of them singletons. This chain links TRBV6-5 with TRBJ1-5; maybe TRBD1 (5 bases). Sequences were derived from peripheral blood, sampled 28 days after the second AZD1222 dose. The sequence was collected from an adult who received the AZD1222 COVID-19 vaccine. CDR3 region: CASGGEQFNNQPQHF. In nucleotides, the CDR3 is TGTGCCAGCGGGGGGGAACAGTTTAACAATCAGCCCCAGCATTTT.